This TCR beta chain was sequenced in a study of cytomegalovirus exposure and HLA in healthy donors. Notes on the study in general: A highly shared variant cluster was judged a likely technical artifact. More clonal expansion characterized HLA-associated TCR beta chains than equally common others in a later analysis. TRBV6-2, TRBV6-3 and some other V segments were excluded as indistinguishable. Later analysis placed DRB1 highest and HLA-C lowest in TCR association rates, which differed by HLA locus.

The primer mix had 60 Vbeta and 13 Jbeta primers. Assay: immunoSEQ multiplex PCR; the TCRdb copy retains only in-frame clones and omits some. The sample holds 55,000 to 85,000 clones, approximately 80% seen once. Comments on this clone: Its antigen is not identified.

Germline CDR1 MNHEY, CDR2 SMNVEV (reference sequence). Trimming removed 5 bases from V and 2 bases from J, with 15 bases in between. This CDR3 region has 15 residues. This sequence originates from a young man in good health and CMV-seropositive. The gene calls are TRBV27 and TRBJ1-2, with D unclear. Input material: PBMCs. The CDR3 region has the DNA TGTGCCAGCAGTATCCTTGGCTCCGGGAACTATGGCTACACCTTC. This translates into CASSILGSGNYGYTF.